These 24 T cell receptor beta chains were all obtained from the same sample, sequenced in a study of T cell repertoires in cytomegalovirus infection (dated by TCRdb to between 2018 and 2021). What these receptors recognize is not known. TCRdb names Illumina HiSeq 1500 as the instrument used. Starting from the raw public reads, TCRdb applied fastp trimming at Q25, assembled clones with MiXCR and retained in-frame beta chains. One record per CDR3 amino acid sequence lists the most common genes and DNA. In all, the sample holds about 120,000 distinct CDR3 sequences, and around 10% of those were seen once. The ten largest clonotypes hold 30% to 40% of the sample. The specimen sequenced was PBMCs, sequenced either directly or after in vitro stimulation (not recorded which). Source of these receptors: a human donor in good health (CMV status not recorded). Some clones in this sample may be carry-over from other donors' samples.

Only one count was recorded for this clonotype. V usage is TRBV20-1 and J usage is TRBJ2-1; 8 bases match TRBD2. CDR3 length: 15 amino acids. V lost 1 base, J lost 3 bases, and 5 bases stayed unmatched. Per germline, CDR1 DFQATT and CDR2 SNEGSKA (reference sequence). CDR3 coding DNA: TGCAGTGCTAGAGCGGTAGCGGGAAGCTACAATGAGCAGTTCTTC. Amino acids: CSARAVAGSYNEQFF.

Worth noting for this clonotype: Given a much more abundant clone one base away, this may be a read error. This CDR3 is missing its conserved last phenylalanine or tryptophan, likely due to a read error. The V and J genes are TRBV7-9 and TRBJ1-1; no firm D call. Germline V lookup: CDR1 SEHNR, CDR2 FQNEAQ (reference sequence). Trimming took off 3 bases at V and 6 bases at J, with 14 bases between the two ends. This CDR3 is built from 14 residues. The CDR3 is CASSFRPSVPEAFI. DNA for the CDR3: TGTGCCAGCAGCTTTCGCCCTTCGGTTCCTGAAGCTTTCATT.

The gene calls are TRBV20-1 and TRBJ2-3; TRBD2 agrees at 10 bases. The germline V gene has CDR1 DFQATT and CDR2 SNEGSKA (reference sequence). Trimming cost V 0 bases and J 4 bases; bases outside gene matches: 7. The CDR3 is 16 residues long. CDR3 residues: CSARDPASGGPDTQYF. Here the CDR3 DNA reads TGCAGTGCTAGAGATCCTGCTAGCGGGGGCCCAGATACGCAGTATTTT.

At least ten counts were recorded for this clonotype. The gene calls are TRBV15 and TRBJ1-4; no clear D. The CDR3 contains 15 residues. The germline V and J ends were trimmed by 1 base and 3 bases, with 9 bases remaining between them. CDR1 is LNHNV and CDR2 is YYDKDF in the germline V gene (reference sequence). This chain's CDR3 is CATSRGLQPNEKLFF. CDR3 nucleotides: TGTGCCACCAGCAGAGGCCTCCAGCCTAATGAAAAACTGTTTTTT.

This clonotype was detected ten times or more. The rearrangement joins TRBV28 to TRBJ2-2; 8 bases match TRBD2. The CDR3 runs 14 residues. Germline CDR1 MDHEN, CDR2 SYDVKM. V lost 11 bases to trimming and J lost 2 bases; unmatched junction nucleotides: 7. The CDR3 reads CAAPAGDNTGELFF. In DNA, the CDR3 is TGTGCCGCCCCAGCGGGAGACAACACCGGGGAGCTGTTTTTT.

This clonotype was counted ten times or more. The chain couples TRBV6-5 to TRBJ1-5; 9 nucleotides align to TRBD1. The germline gives CDR1 MNHEY, CDR2 SVGAGI. J was trimmed by 6 bases and V by 6 bases; bases with no gene match: 9. This CDR3 is 15 amino acids long. The chain's CDR3 is CASRAQGALSQPQHF. The CDR3 DNA follows: TGTGCCAGCAGGGCACAGGGGGCGCTGAGTCAGCCCCAGCATTTT.

The chain couples TRBV29-1 to TRBJ1-1, with 8 bases that match TRBD1. V shed 7 bases, J shed 5 bases, and the junction held 9 bases outside the gene matches. The length of the CDR3 is 13 residues. Germline-derived CDR1 and CDR2 are SQVTM and ANQGSEA. Here the CDR3 reads CSGGQGIETEAFF. The CDR3 nucleotides are TGCAGCGGAGGACAGGGTATTGAGACTGAAGCTTTCTTT.

This clonotype has a count of ten or more. The chain couples TRBV6-5 to TRBJ1-2, with a possible D match to TRBD1 (5 bases). Per the germline V gene, CDR1 is MNHEY and CDR2 is SVGAGI. This CDR3 contains 14 residues. V was shortened by 7 bases and J by 4 bases, with 16 bases between the two germline ends. The CDR3 DNA reads TGTGCCAGCACCCAAGGGGTCCCCGGCTATGGCTACACCTTC. Translating gives CASTQGVPGYGYTF.

At least ten counts were recorded for this clonotype. Written as DNA, the CDR3 is TGTGCCAGCAGCTTCAAAACCGGGGCCAACACAGATACGCAGTATTTT. This sequence encodes CASSFKTGANTDTQYF. This chain links TRBV7-8 with TRBJ2-3; tentatively, D is TRBD1 or TRBD2 (5 bases each). V lost 3 bases and J lost 2, with 15 bases in between. In germline, CDR1 is SGHVS, CDR2 FQNEAQ. This CDR3 is 16 amino acids long.

In this sample, this clonotype turned up many times. This CDR3 is CASSESGTSGIPYEQYF. CDR3 nucleotide sequence: TGCGCCAGCAGTGAGTCGGGGACTAGCGGGATTCCCTACGAGCAGTACTTC. This sequence joins TRBV10-2 and TRBJ2-7; TRBD2 matches at 13 bases. V was pared by 0 bases and J by 2 bases, with 4 bases of the junction left unmatched. CDR1 is WSHSY and CDR2 is SAAADI in the germline V gene. This CDR3 region has 17 residues.

This clonotype occurred many times. This chain connects TRBV19 to TRBJ2-3; D may match TRBD1 or TRBD2 (5 bases each). Trimming removed 4 bases at V and 4 bases at J, with 18 bases between. The CDR3 spans 16 residues. The V gene's germline CDR1 is LNHDA and CDR2 SQIVND (reference sequence). CDR3 in amino acids: CASSTGTRKISDTQYF. DNA of the CDR3: TGTGCCAGTAGTACTGGGACCAGAAAAATCTCAGATACGCAGTATTTT.

This clonotype was detected only a few times. This chain connects TRBV7-6 to TRBJ2-1; 8 bases are shared with TRBD1. Trimming removed 2 bases from V and 6 bases from J; junction bases left unmatched: 6. This CDR3 contains 15 residues. Germline V gene lookup returns CDR1 SGHVS and CDR2 FNYEAQ. CDR3 amino acids: CASSLLTGASNEQFF. The CDR3 nucleotides are TGTGCCAGCAGCTTATTGACAGGGGCTTCCAATGAGCAGTTCTTC.

This sequence joins TRBV5-1 and TRBJ1-2; D uncertain. Germline CDR1 is SGHRS and CDR2 is YFSETQ. This CDR3 region has 13 residues. V lost 1 base and J lost 7, with 11 bases in between. The chain's CDR3 is CASSLPTDGGYTF. CDR3 DNA sequence: TGCGCCAGCAGCTTGCCGACGGATGGTGGCTACACCTTC. Supplemented by reference TRBV5-1 and TRBJ1-2, the full variable domain reads KAGVTQTPRYLIKTRGQQVTLSCSPISGHRSVSWYQQTPGQGLQFLFEYFSETQRNKGNFPGRFSGRQFSNSRSEMNVSTLELGDSALYLCASSLPTDGGYTFGSGTRLTVV.

To note about this clonotype: Just one base apart from a much larger clone, this may be a read error. CDR3 nucleotide sequence: TGTGCCGGCAGCACAGACAGGGGGGGAAATGAGCAGTTCTTC. Translating it yields CAGSTDRGGNEQFF. The V and J genes are TRBV6-2 or TRBV6-3 and TRBJ2-1; 9 bases match TRBD1. Per the germline V gene, CDR1 is MNHEY and CDR2 is SVGEGT. The CDR3 extends over 14 amino acids.

In its sample, this clonotype was seen many times. V is TRBV27 and J is TRBJ1-5; 8 bases align to TRBD1. J was trimmed by 7 bases and V by 4 bases; bases with no gene match: 6. Germline V gene sequence: CDR1 MNHEY, CDR2 SMNVEV (reference sequence). The length of the CDR3 is 14 residues. CDR3 sequence (DNA): TGTGCCAGCAGTTCTGGACAGGGCTCACAGCCCCAGCATTTT. Residues: CASSSGQGSQPQHF.

This clonotype was seen ten or more times. The V and J genes are TRBV19 and TRBJ1-4; D gene ambiguous. The length of the CDR3 is 15 residues. Germline V gene data show CDR1 as LNHDA and CDR2 as SQIVND (reference sequence). V was cut by 6 bases and J by 0 bases, with 11 bases left in between. CDR3 nucleotides: TGTGCCAGTAGCCGGACGCATGCAACTAATGAAAAACTGTTTTTT. Amino acids: CASSRTHATNEKLFF.

Here the CDR3 reads CASSPRGGRSYGYTF. DNA for the CDR3: TGTGCCAGCAGCCCGCGGGGGGGACGGAGCTATGGCTACACCTTC. V is TRBV5-6 and J is TRBJ1-2, with a possible D match to TRBD1 (5 bases). CDR3 length: 15 residues. V was shortened by 4 bases and J by 4 bases, with 17 bases between the two germline ends. CDR1 is SGHDT and CDR2 is YYEEEE in the germline V gene.

The sample holds a few counts of this clonotype. As DNA, the CDR3 is TGCGCCAGCAGCAGAATAGCGGGACAAGAGACCCAGTACTTC. This translates into CASSRIAGQETQYF. The rearrangement joins TRBV5-1 to TRBJ2-5, with TRBD2 identical over 8 bases. This CDR3 region has 14 residues. Trimming at V came to 4 bases and at J to 2 bases, leaving 4 bases not matched to a gene. Germline CDR1 is SGHRS and CDR2 is YFSETQ.

The chain has TRBV7-2 and TRBJ1-1; D ambiguous. Germline V gene lookup returns CDR1 SGHTA and CDR2 FQGNSA. Trimming left V 5 bases short and J 8 bases short, with 9 bases between. CDR3 length: 11 residues. CDR3 nucleotides: TGTGCCAGCAGCCCCCTCCTCGAAGCTTTCTTT. It translates to CASSPLLEAFF. The variable domain in full, completed from reference TRBV7-2 and TRBJ1-1, reads GAGVSQSPSNKVTEKGKDVELRCDPISGHTALYWYRQSLGQGLEFLIYFQGNSAPDKSGLPSDRFSAERTGGSVSTLTIQRTQQEDSAVYLCASSPLLEAFFGQGTRLTVV.

The chain joins TRBV11-3 to TRBJ2-7; 9 bases agree with TRBD1. Trimming cost V 5 bases and J 4 bases; bases outside gene matches: 6. Germline assignment: CDR1 SGHNT and CDR2 YENEEA. This CDR3 has 14 residues. In DNA form, the CDR3 reads TGTGCCAGCAGCCCCGGGACAGGGATATACGAGCAGTACGTC. Its translation: CASSPGTGIYEQYV.

This clonotype was seen ten or more times. This sequence joins TRBV5-6 and TRBJ2-3; D remains ambiguous. The V and J ends lost 2 bases and 2 bases respectively, with 3 bases between them. From germline, CDR1 is SGHDT and CDR2 YYEEEE. CDR3 length: 12 residues. This CDR3 is CASSFYTDTQYF. CDR3 in DNA: TGTGCCAGCAGCTTTTACACAGATACGCAGTATTTT.

The table lists this clonotype with a few counts. With a much larger clone just one base away, this may be a read error. The chain couples TRBV11-3 to TRBJ1-1; D unclear. Germline CDR1 reads SGHNT; CDR2 reads YENEEA. V was trimmed by 2 bases and J by 5 bases, leaving 6 bases between them. The CDR3 contains 12 residues. Written as DNA, the CDR3 is TGTGCCAGCAGCTTACAAGGGACTGAAGCTTTCTTT. Protein: CASSLQGTEAFF.

In this sample, this clonotype turned up a few times. The chain is built from TRBV11-2 and TRBJ2-3; D is possibly TRBD1 or TRBD2 (6 bases each). The V end lost 4 bases, the J end lost 5 bases, and 19 bases lay between the germline ends. Germline assignment: CDR1 SGHAT and CDR2 FQNNGV. This CDR3 has 16 residues. CDR3 bases: TGTGCCAGCAGCTCCCTCGGGGGCCTCGAAGGAGATACGCAGTATTTT. Translated: CASSSLGGLEGDTQYF.

This clonotype was seen many times. This chain uses TRBV7-2 with TRBJ2-7; D ambiguous. V lost 5 bases and J lost 12, with 11 bases in between. The CDR3 has 10 amino acids. Germline CDR1 SGHTA, CDR2 FQGNSA. The CDR3 DNA is TGTGCCAGCAGCCTGTCGATATGGTACGTC. Protein: CASSLSIWYV.